Below are 25 T cell receptor beta chains sequenced from a single sample in a study of blood T cell repertoires in COVID-19. Produced via immunoSEQ multiplex PCR; TCRdb's table is partial and in-frame only. The table records 100,000 to 150,000 clones, roughly 89% of them present only once. What was sequenced was PBMCs or T cells enriched from blood (not recorded which). Source of these receptors: a young woman who had recovered from COVID-19.

The chain is built from TRBV6-5 and TRBJ2-7, with a tentative D call TRBD1 (6 bases). The CDR3 consists of 16 residues. Germline CDR1 MNHEY, CDR2 SVGAGI. Trimming shortened V by 2 bases and J by 6 bases, and 20 bases separated the two germline ends. In DNA, the CDR3 is TGTGCCAGCAGTTACCCGGTAGGGGGACCTCGGTTCGAGCAGTACTTC. This translates into CASSYPVGGPRFEQYF.

This clone occurred a few times. This chain connects TRBV7-9 to TRBJ2-7, with 7 bases lining up with TRBD1. The CDR3 is 13 amino acids. J lost 3 bases, V lost 5 bases, and 4 bases had no gene match. Per the germline V gene, CDR1 is SEHNR and CDR2 is FQNEAQ (reference sequence). The CDR3 nucleotides are TGTGCCAGCAGCGGTCGACAGGGCTACGAGCAGTACTTC. This sequence encodes CASSGRQGYEQYF. The whole variable domain, filled in from reference TRBV7-9 and TRBJ2-7, reads DTGVSQNPRHKITKRGQNVTFRCDPISEHNRLYWYRQTLGQGPEFLTYFQNEAQLEKSRLLSDRFSAERPKGSFSTLEIQRTEQGDSAMYLCASSGRQGYEQYFGPGTRLTVT.

The rearrangement uses TRBV19 and TRBJ1-2; TRBD1 might be the D (5 bases). The CDR3 has 12 residues. The V gene's germline CDR1 is LNHDA and CDR2 SQIVND (reference sequence). V was clipped by 3 bases and J by 6 bases, with 8 bases between them. CDR3 amino acids: CASSMGGDGYTF. Written as DNA, the CDR3 is TGTGCCAGTAGTATGGGGGGAGATGGCTACACCTTC.

J is TRBJ2-5 and V is TRBV6-5, with TRBD2 matching over 7 bases. Per the germline V gene, CDR1 is MNHEY and CDR2 is SVGAGI. With 6 bases clipped from V and 7 bases from J, the junction kept 8 bases outside the gene matches. The CDR3 covers 13 residues. CDR3 loop: CASRREGPGTQYF. CDR3 sequence (DNA): TGTGCCAGCAGGAGGGAGGGGCCGGGGACCCAGTACTTC.

The genes are TRBV19 and TRBJ2-5; 8 nucleotides match TRBD1. Germline CDR1 reads LNHDA; CDR2 reads SQIVND (reference sequence). CDR3 length equals 15 residues. Trimming at V came to 1 base and at J to 4 bases, leaving 5 bases not matched to a gene. The DNA for the CDR3 is TGTGCCAGTAGTATAGGCCAGGGGGCTTTAGAGACCCAGTACTTC. Translation gives CASSIGQGALETQYF.

This chain connects TRBV10-3 to TRBJ1-3; 7 nucleotides match TRBD1. The V gene end was trimmed by 2 bases and the J gene end by 5 bases; junction bases not matched to a gene: 9. The germline V gene has CDR1 ENHRY and CDR2 SYGVKD. There are 16 residues in the CDR3. This chain's CDR3 is CAISEPPTGLRNTIYF. CDR3 coding DNA: TGTGCCATCAGTGAGCCCCCGACAGGGTTAAGAAACACCATATATTTT.

J is TRBJ2-6 and V is TRBV2; TRBD2 is a possible D gene (6 bases). Germline CDR1 is SNHLY and CDR2 is FYNNEI. The CDR3 has 14 residues. V lost 8 bases to trimming and J lost 5 bases, with 13 bases between them. This chain's CDR3 is CASWEAEWANVLTF. As DNA, the CDR3 is TGTGCCAGCTGGGAGGCCGAGTGGGCCAACGTCCTGACTTTC.

CDR3 in amino acids: CASSFRRAISSSGSNEQFF. For the CDR3, the DNA is TGTGCCAGCAGCTTTAGGAGGGCAATCTCTTCTAGCGGGAGTAATGAGCAGTTCTTC. The gene calls are TRBV11-2 and TRBJ2-1; 10 positions match TRBD2. V trimming: 3 bases; J trimming: 7 bases; junction bases outside the gene matches: 18. The germline CDR1 and CDR2 sequences are SGHAT and FQNNGV. The CDR3 runs to 19 residues.

The rearrangement links TRBV10-3 to TRBJ2-7, with 10 bases aligning to TRBD2. V lost 6 bases, J lost 0 bases, and 8 bases stayed unmatched. CDR1 and CDR2 (germline): ENHRY, SYGVKD. The CDR3 totals 16 residues. The CDR3 sequence is CAISNESGRASYEQYF. CDR3 bases: TGTGCCATCAGCAACGAGAGCGGGAGGGCCTCCTACGAGCAGTACTTC.

The chain uses TRBV19 and TRBJ2-7; TRBD1 agrees at 9 bases. V lost 5 bases, J lost 2 bases, and 7 bases stayed unmatched. Germline V gene sequence: CDR1 LNHDA, CDR2 SQIVND (reference sequence). The CDR3 is made up of 15 amino acids. The CDR3 here is CASSASGTGTYEQYF. DNA for the CDR3: TGTGCCAGTAGTGCCTCCGGGACAGGGACCTACGAGCAGTACTTC.

This clone was seen a single time. The chain employs TRBV7-2 and TRBJ1-3; no clear D gene. V lost 5 bases and J lost 0, with 11 bases in between. The CDR3 sequence is 15 residues long. CDR1 and CDR2 (germline): SGHTA, FQGNSA. Here the CDR3 reads CASSPRRFSGNTIYF. CDR3 in DNA: TGTGCCAGCAGCCCCCGGAGGTTCTCTGGAAACACCATATATTTT.

The rearrangement joins TRBV7-3 to TRBJ2-7, with TRBD1 identical over 10 bases. Germline V gene data show CDR1 as SGHTA and CDR2 as FQGTGA. CDR3 length equals 15 residues. J gave up 2 bases and V 1 base, and 2 bases lay outside the gene matches. Here the CDR3 DNA reads TGTGCCAGCAGCTTAATGGGGACAGGGGCCTACGAGCAGTACTTC. It encodes CASSLMGTGAYEQYF.

J is TRBJ1-2 and V is TRBV30; a possible D gene is TRBD1 (6 bases). The CDR3 loop spans 12 amino acids. V was clipped by 4 bases and J by 3 bases, with 9 bases between them. The germline CDR1 and CDR2 sequences are GTSNPN and SVGIG (reference sequence). CDR3 nucleotide sequence: TGTGCCTGGATGGACAGCTACTATGGCTACACCTTC. Its translation: CAWMDSYYGYTF. Full variable domain (outside the CDR3, taken from reference TRBV30 and TRBJ1-2): SQTIHQWPATLVQPVGSPLSLECTVEGTSNPNLYWYRQAAGRGLQLLFYSVGIGQISSEVPQNLSASRPQDRQFILSSKKLLLSDSGFYLCAWMDSYYGYTFGSGTRLTVV.

The J gene is TRBJ1-2, the V gene TRBV12-3 or TRBV12-4; TRBD1 is a possible D gene (6 bases). The CDR3 has 13 amino acids. Trimming cost V 6 bases and J 3 bases, with 11 bases left between them. CDR3: CASRAQGYYGYTF. The CDR3 region has the DNA TGTGCCAGCAGGGCTCAGGGGTACTATGGCTACACCTTC.

The chain employs TRBV7-2 and TRBJ1-1, with a possible D match to TRBD1 (6 bases). Germline V gene sequence: CDR1 SGHTA, CDR2 FQGNSA. V lost 5 bases to trimming and J lost 5 bases, with 18 bases between them. This CDR3 region has 15 residues. The CDR3 region has the DNA TGTGCCAGCAGCCCGCAACAGGGTTATTGGACTGAAGCTTTCTTT. Amino acids: CASSPQQGYWTEAFF.

The rearrangement joins TRBV27 to TRBJ2-2; 7 positions match TRBD2. CDR1 is MNHEY and CDR2 is SMNVEV in the germline V gene (reference sequence). The CDR3 is 17 residues long. V shed 3 bases and J 2 bases; nucleotides not matched to a gene: 9. The CDR3 sequence is CASSFPRGVGNTGELFF. CDR3 coding DNA: TGTGCCAGCAGTTTCCCTCGGGGGGTGGGAAACACCGGGGAGCTGTTTTTT.

V usage is TRBV28 and J usage is TRBJ2-7, with no clear D. This CDR3 is 15 amino acids long. The germline CDR1 and CDR2 sequences are MDHEN and SYDVKM. V lost 6 bases, J lost 0 bases, and 15 bases lay in between. The CDR3 coding sequence is TGTGCCAGCAGCCCCGAACCGTTCAGCTCCTACGAGCAGTACTTC. It codes for CASSPEPFSSYEQYF.

The chain has TRBV28 and TRBJ1-4; TRBD1 is a possible D gene (5 bases). With 9 bases removed from V and 8 bases from J, the gap between germline ends came to 19 bases. The CDR3 contains 14 residues. Germline values: CDR1 MDHEN, CDR2 SYDVKM. As DNA, the CDR3 is TGTGCCAGTAAACCGGGGGGTTTTAGGGAAAAACTGTTTTTT. Encoded protein: CASKPGGFREKLFF.

The chain joins TRBV7-3 to TRBJ1-3; no definite D call. Per germline, CDR1 SGHTA and CDR2 FQGTGA. Trimming shortened V by 0 bases and J by 0 bases, and 15 bases separated the two germline ends. This CDR3 contains 18 residues. The CDR3 is CASSLTSPLAVSGNTIYF. The CDR3 coding sequence is TGTGCCAGCAGCTTAACGAGTCCACTGGCGGTCTCTGGAAACACCATATATTTT.

The rearrangement joins TRBV5-4 to TRBJ1-2; possible D gene TRBD1, 5 bases. V gave up 4 bases and J gave up 2 bases, with 18 bases separating them. The CDR3 is made up of 16 amino acids. Germline assignment: CDR1 SGHNT and CDR2 YYREEE (reference sequence). CDR3 in DNA: TGTGCCAGCAGCCTTGATGATCGGGGGTGGAACTATGGCTACACCTTC. It codes for CASSLDDRGWNYGYTF.

The V gene is TRBV27, the J gene TRBJ1-2; no definite D call. From germline, CDR1 is MNHEY and CDR2 SMNVEV (reference sequence). The CDR3 runs 13 residues. Trimming cost V 4 bases and J 7 bases, with 13 bases left between them. The DNA for the CDR3 is TGTGCCAGCAGTTCACGGAGCCGGGGTGGCTACACCTTC. It specifies CASSSRSRGGYTF.

This rearrangement joins TRBV3-1 (or the pseudogene TRBV3-2) to TRBJ1-6; TRBD1 aligns across 8 bases. Germline lookup yields CDR1 LGHDT and CDR2 YNNKEL (reference sequence). V lost 4 bases and J lost 6; bases outside the gene matches: 2. The length of the CDR3 is 14 residues. CDR3 residues: CASSLGTGNSPLHF. The CDR3, as DNA: TGTGCCAGCAGCCTCGGGACAGGTAATTCACCCCTCCACTTT.

The chain combines TRBV30 with TRBJ1-3; weak D call: TRBD1 (5 bases). CDR3 length: 16 amino acids. The germline gives CDR1 GTSNPN, CDR2 SVGIG (reference sequence). Trimming removed 1 base from V and 0 bases from J, with 13 bases in between. This CDR3 is CAWSGGGVSSGNTIYF. CDR3 sequence (DNA): TGTGCCTGGAGTGGGGGCGGAGTTAGCTCTGGAAACACCATATATTTT.

The CDR3 nucleotides read TGTGCCAGCAGTTCGGGGTGGTACTCTGGAAACACCATATATTTT. Translation: CASSSGWYSGNTIYF. This chain joins TRBV28 and TRBJ1-3; no clear D gene. CDR1 is MDHEN and CDR2 is SYDVKM in the germline V gene. The CDR3 is 15 residues long. V gave up 4 bases and J gave up 0 bases, with 10 bases separating them. Filled out from reference TRBV28 and TRBJ1-3, the complete variable domain reads DVKVTQSSRYLVKRTGEKVFLECVQDMDHENMFWYRQDPGLGLRLIYFSYDVKMKEKGDIPEGYSVSREKKERFSLILESASTNQTSMYLCASSSGWYSGNTIYFGEGSWLTVV.

The gene calls are TRBV19 and TRBJ1-1, with unresolved D. CDR1 LNHDA and CDR2 SQIVND come from the germline V gene (reference sequence). Between the trimmed V and J ends, which lost 5 bases and 8 bases, there was a span of 12 bases. This CDR3 has 12 amino acids. The CDR3 coding sequence is TGTGCCAGTAGTCCGTCGGGAGGGGAAGCTTTCTTT. Protein sequence: CASSPSGGEAFF.